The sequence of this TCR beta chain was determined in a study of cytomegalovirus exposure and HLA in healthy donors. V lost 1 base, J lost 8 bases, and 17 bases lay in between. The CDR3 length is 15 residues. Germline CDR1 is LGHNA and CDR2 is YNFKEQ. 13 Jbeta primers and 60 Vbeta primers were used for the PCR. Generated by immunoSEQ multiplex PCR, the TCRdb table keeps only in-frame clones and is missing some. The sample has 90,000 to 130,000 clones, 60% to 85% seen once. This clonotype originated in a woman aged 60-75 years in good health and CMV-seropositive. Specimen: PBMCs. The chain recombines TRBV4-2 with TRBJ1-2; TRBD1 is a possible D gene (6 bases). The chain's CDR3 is CASSQAVAGDNGYTF. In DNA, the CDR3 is TGTGCCAGCAGCCAAGCTGTGGCAGGGGATAACGGCTACACCTTC.